Sequencing of this T cell receptor beta chain was carried out in a study of monozygotic twins with inflammatory bowel disease. Notes on the study in general: Cells of different T cell subtypes could not be told apart.

Worth noting for this clonotype: Its antigen is not identified.

Each TCR library consumed 3,000 to 4,000 ng of total RNA. Reanalyzing the 5' RACE reads, TCRdb keeps one entry per CDR3 protein, without DNA. Recorded for this sample: approximately 400,000 distinct CDR3 sequences. CDR3 length: 13 amino acids. Germline assignment: CDR1 DFQATT and CDR2 SNEGSKA (reference sequence). The source material was blood. The chain links TRBV20-1 to TRBJ2-5. The TCR originated in a human donor with ulcerative colitis or Crohn's disease, or a healthy co-twin of an affected twin (not recorded which). The CDR3 loop reads CSASEGSQETQYF.